The 27 T cell receptor beta chains below all came from one sample that was sequenced in a study of blood T cell repertoires in COVID-19 (dated by TCRdb to the early 2020s). Library preparation was by the immunoSEQ multiplex PCR assay. TCRdb provides this immuneACCESS table in a form limited to in-frame rearrangements. Some clones are lacking; in checked studies, under half of them reflect an unresolved V gene, and why the rest are absent is not known. The sample table shows approximately 89,000 clones, and 70% to 90% are seen once. Of the sample, approximately 15% is held by the ten largest clones. The sample was peripheral blood. The receptors here all came from a woman in her 70s with acute or convalescent COVID-19.

The chain combines TRBV7-8 with TRBJ1-4; D is perhaps TRBD1 (5 bases). Germline V gene data show CDR1 as SGHVS and CDR2 as FQNEAQ. The CDR3 extends over 16 amino acids. V was clipped by 1 base and J by 3 bases, with 12 bases between them. In DNA, the CDR3 is TGTGCCAGCAGCTTAGGGTCCCGACAGCCTAATGAAAAACTGTTTTTT. Translated: CASSLGSRQPNEKLFF.

The V and J genes are TRBV7-7 and TRBJ2-5; a weak D match, TRBD1 (6 bases). The CDR3 is 15 amino acids. V was shortened by 2 bases and J by 2 bases, with 12 bases between the two germline ends. From germline, CDR1 is SSHAT and CDR2 FNYEAQ (reference sequence). The CDR3 reads CASSLSGQRQETQYF. The CDR3 DNA sequence: TGTGCCAGCAGCTTAAGTGGACAGAGACAAGAGACCCAGTACTTC.

The CDR3 sequence: CASKAGASYNEQFF. CDR3 DNA: TGTGCCAGCAAAGCGGGAGCCTCCTACAATGAGCAGTTCTTC. The chain employs TRBV7-9 and TRBJ2-1; TRBD2 matches at 8 bases. This CDR3 is 14 amino acids long. Germline trimming cut 7 bases from V and 0 bases from J; bases unmatched to any gene: 2. CDR1 and CDR2 from the germline V gene are SEHNR and FQNEAQ (reference sequence).

The chain joins TRBV27 to TRBJ2-3; 13 nucleotides line up with TRBD2. This CDR3 is built from 15 residues. CDR1 is MNHEY, CDR2 SMNVEV, per germline (reference sequence). The J segment lost 5 bases and the V segment lost 6 bases, leaving 5 bases of the junction unmatched. This CDR3 is CASRGTSGVRDTQYF. CDR3 coding DNA: TGTGCCAGCAGGGGGACTAGCGGGGTTAGAGATACGCAGTATTTT.

The chain has TRBV30 and TRBJ2-1, with D possibly being TRBD2 (5 bases). The germline gives CDR1 GTSNPN, CDR2 SVGIG (reference sequence). This CDR3 is 15 amino acids long. V lost 4 bases and J lost 4, with 17 bases in between. CDR3 region: CAWTDIRGRYNEQFF. The CDR3 nucleotides read TGTGCCTGGACGGATATTCGGGGTAGATACAATGAGCAGTTCTTC.

The rearrangement uses TRBV28 and TRBJ1-3; the D gene is possibly TRBD1 (6 bases). CDR3 length: 14 residues. V lost 6 bases and J 0 bases, leaving 9 bases between the germline ends. Germline lookup yields CDR1 MDHEN and CDR2 SYDVKM. The CDR3 protein is CASRDRYSGNTIYF. The CDR3 nucleotides read TGTGCCAGCAGGGACAGATACTCTGGAAACACCATATATTTT. The full variable domain, completed using reference TRBV28 and TRBJ1-3, is DVKVTQSSRYLVKRTGEKVFLECVQDMDHENMFWYRQDPGLGLRLIYFSYDVKMKEKGDIPEGYSVSREKKERFSLILESASTNQTSMYLCASRDRYSGNTIYFGEGSWLTVV.

In DNA, the CDR3 is TGTGCCAGCAGTGCTAACCTAAAAGGGGGCAGAGTGGGTCAGCCCCAGCATTTT. Encoded protein: CASSANLKGGRVGQPQHF. The rearrangement links TRBV6-1 to TRBJ1-5; the match to TRBD1 covers 7 bases. With V trimmed by 4 bases and J by 6 bases, 18 bases remained unmatched. There are 18 residues in the CDR3. In germline, CDR1 is MNHNS, CDR2 SASEGT.

The chain combines TRBV28 with TRBJ1-2, with 9 bases aligning to TRBD1. CDR1 and CDR2 (germline): MDHEN, SYDVKM. J lost 0 bases, V lost 6 bases, and 5 bases had no gene match. The length of the CDR3 is 15 residues. CDR3 sequence: CASSAGQGPNYGYTF. The CDR3, as DNA: TGTGCCAGCAGCGCCGGACAGGGGCCTAACTATGGCTACACCTTC.

The chain joins TRBV4-1 to TRBJ1-6, with D possibly matching TRBD1 (6 bases). Germline CDR1 MGHRA, CDR2 YSYEKL. This CDR3 region has 17 residues. Trimming took 2 bases from V and 5 from J, leaving 16 bases between them. The CDR3 spells CASSQSLRQDDNSPLHF. In DNA form, the CDR3 reads TGCGCCAGCAGCCAATCCCTTAGACAGGACGATAATTCACCCCTCCACTTT.

The chain recombines TRBV9 with TRBJ2-6, with a tentative D call TRBD2 (5 bases). CDR1 is SGDLS and CDR2 is YYNGEE in the germline V gene. This CDR3 is built from 17 residues. Trimming left V 0 bases short and J 0 bases short, with 10 bases between. The CDR3 loop reads CASSVAGRVSGANVLTF. The DNA of the CDR3 is TGTGCCAGCAGCGTAGCGGGGAGAGTCTCTGGGGCCAACGTCCTGACTTTC. The full variable domain, rest sourced from reference TRBV9 and TRBJ2-6, is DSGVTQTPKHLITATGQRVTLRCSPRSGDLSVYWYQQSLDQGLQFLIQYYNGEERAKGNILERFSAQQFPDLHSELNLSSLELGDSALYFCASSVAGRVSGANVLTFGAGSRLTVL.

V is TRBV9 and J is TRBJ2-1; possibly TRBD1 for D (5 bases). The CDR3 has 14 residues. V shed 4 bases and J shed 7 bases, with 15 bases lying between them. The germline gives CDR1 SGDLS, CDR2 YYNGEE. CDR3 DNA sequence: TGTGCCAGCAGCCCCGGTGGGGCTTGGAATGAGCAGTTCTTC. It translates to CASSPGGAWNEQFF.

CDR3 sequence reads: CASKTKPWTSGSETQYF. DNA for the CDR3: TGTGCCAGCAAGACTAAACCCTGGACTAGCGGGAGTGAGACCCAGTACTTC. This chain uses TRBV2 with TRBJ2-5; 13 bases line up with TRBD2. The CDR3 covers 17 residues. J gave up 5 bases and V 7 bases, and 13 bases lay outside the gene matches. Germline V gives CDR1 SNHLY, CDR2 FYNNEI.

With regard to this clone: One junction end disagrees with the germline gene, perhaps due to a read error. The rearrangement joins TRBV18 to TRBJ1-1; D perhaps matches TRBD1 (5 bases). In germline, CDR1 is KGHSH, CDR2 LQKENI. The CDR3 runs 13 residues. The CDR3, as DNA: TGTGCCAGTTCACCGGAGGGGAGTCGAGTTGGTTTCTTT. Its translation is CASSPEGSRVGFF.

The chain has TRBV7-9 and TRBJ2-5; tentatively, D is TRBD1 (5 bases). There are 16 residues in the CDR3. Germline V gives CDR1 SEHNR, CDR2 FQNEAQ (reference sequence). The V gene lost 4 bases and the J gene lost 5 bases, with 20 bases spanning the gap. CDR3 region: CASSYIESRGRETQYF. CDR3 DNA sequence: TGTGCCAGCAGCTACATAGAATCAAGGGGTCGGGAGACCCAGTACTTC. The full variable domain, its missing parts supplied by reference TRBV7-9 and TRBJ2-5, is DTGVSQNPRHKITKRGQNVTFRCDPISEHNRLYWYRQTLGQGPEFLTYFQNEAQLEKSRLLSDRFSAERPKGSFSTLEIQRTEQGDSAMYLCASSYIESRGRETQYFGPGTRLLVL.

The chain joins TRBV5-1 to TRBJ2-7; 7 positions match TRBD1. Looked up from germline, CDR1 is SGHRS and CDR2 is YFSETQ. This CDR3 is built from 15 residues. Losses at the gene ends were 2 bases for V and 3 bases for J; bases not matched to a gene: 8. Here the CDR3 reads CASSLPRQGVYEQYV. CDR3 nucleotide sequence: TGCGCCAGCAGCTTACCGCGGCAGGGGGTCTACGAGCAGTACGTC.

This chain links TRBV4-1 with TRBJ2-5, with TRBD2 matching 15 bases. CDR1 and CDR2 from the germline V gene are MGHRA and YSYEKL. The CDR3 extends over 16 amino acids. V gave up 2 bases and J gave up 4 bases; unmatched junction bases: 2. In DNA, the CDR3 is TGCGCCAGCAGCCAACAGGGACTAGCGGGAGGAGAGACCCAGTACTTC. This encodes CASSQQGLAGGETQYF.

The DNA of the CDR3 is TGTGCCTGGAGCCCTGGCGGCAGAGGGCCCTACGAGCAGTACGTC. Translating gives CAWSPGGRGPYEQYV. This sequence joins TRBV30 and TRBJ2-7; TRBD2 might be the D (5 bases). From germline, CDR1 is GTSNPN and CDR2 SVGIG (reference sequence). This CDR3 has 15 amino acids. The germline V and J ends were trimmed by 3 bases and 2 bases, with 17 bases remaining between them.

This rearrangement joins TRBV3-1 (or the pseudogene TRBV3-2) to TRBJ2-5; 7 nucleotides match TRBD1. The trim removed 6 bases at V and 0 bases at J, leaving 4 bases unmatched. CDR3 length: 14 residues. Germline assignment: CDR1 LGHDT and CDR2 YNNKEL (reference sequence). The CDR3 region has the DNA TGTGCCAGCAGACTGACAGGGTACCAAGAGACCCAGTACTTC. Its translation is CASRLTGYQETQYF.

On this clone: Distinct nucleotide sequences in the sample also encode this CDR3. As DNA, the CDR3 is TGCGCCAGCATCCTCGAGGGCACAGATACGCAGTATTTT. It translates to CASILEGTDTQYF. This chain joins TRBV5-1 and TRBJ2-3; D is ambiguous. Germline V gives CDR1 SGHRS, CDR2 YFSETQ. This CDR3 spans 13 amino acids. V was pared by 6 bases and J by 1 base, with 9 bases between.

The gene calls are TRBV11-3 and TRBJ1-2; no clear D. This CDR3 comprises 14 residues. V was cut by 3 bases and J by 2 bases, with 10 bases left in between. CDR1 is SGHNT, CDR2 YENEEA, per germline. The CDR3 sequence is CASSFRGGNYGYTF. CDR3 nucleotides: TGTGCCAGCAGCTTCCGGGGAGGCAACTATGGCTACACCTTC.

The chain carries TRBV15 and TRBJ1-1; unclear D gene. The CDR3 is made up of 10 amino acids. CDR1 and CDR2 (germline): LNHNV, YYDKDF (reference sequence). Trimming stripped 8 bases from V and 4 bases from J, with 5 bases between. CDR3 in amino acids: CATRGTEAFF. The CDR3 region has the DNA TGTGCCACCCGCGGCACTGAAGCTTTCTTT.

The chain employs TRBV5-6 and TRBJ2-3; no firm D call. Germline V CDR1 and CDR2: SGHDT, YYEEEE. Trimming removed 4 bases at V and 2 bases at J, with 14 bases between. The CDR3 is 15 residues long. The CDR3 coding sequence is TGTGCCAGCAGCATGACGCGGCGCAACACAGATACGCAGTATTTT. Protein product: CASSMTRRNTDTQYF.

The chain uses TRBV4-2 and TRBJ2-3; the D gene is possibly TRBD1 (6 bases). Germline CDR1 and CDR2: LGHNA and YNFKEQ. The V and J ends lost 1 base and 3 bases respectively, with 17 bases between them. The CDR3 contains 17 residues. CDR3 nucleotide sequence: TGTGCCAGCAGCCAAGCGACCGGACAGTCCGGGACAGATACGCAGTATTTT. As protein: CASSQATGQSGTDTQYF.

The chain recombines TRBV19 with TRBJ1-1; TRBD1 might be the D (5 bases). Germline CDR1 is LNHDA and CDR2 is SQIVND (reference sequence). V shed 3 bases and J shed 3 bases, with 11 bases lying between them. The length of the CDR3 is 14 residues. The CDR3 sequence: CASSMQGAHTEAFF. For the CDR3, the DNA is TGTGCCAGTAGTATGCAAGGGGCTCACACTGAAGCTTTCTTT. Together with reference TRBV19 and TRBJ1-1, the CDR3 gives the full variable domain: DGGITQSPKYLFRKEGQNVTLSCEQNLNHDAMYWYRQDPGQGLRLIYYSQIVNDFQKGDIAEGYSVSREKKESFPLTVTSAQKNPTAFYLCASSMQGAHTEAFFGQGTRLTVV.

This clone was seen only a few times. The J gene is TRBJ2-7, the V gene TRBV6-2 or TRBV6-3; 8 bases line up with TRBD2. This CDR3 has 14 residues. V lost 4 bases and J lost 6; bases outside the gene matches: 8. Looked up from germline, CDR1 is MNHEY and CDR2 is SVGEGT. CDR3 amino acids: CASSSGIAGSEQYV. Written as DNA, the CDR3 is TGTGCCAGCAGTTCCGGGATAGCGGGATCCGAGCAGTACGTC.

The genes are TRBV28 and TRBJ1-5; D may be TRBD1 (6 bases). Between the trimmed V and J ends, which lost 6 bases and 6 bases, there was a span of 12 bases. Germline V gene data show CDR1 as MDHEN and CDR2 as SYDVKM. The CDR3 consists of 13 residues. CDR3 sequence (DNA): TGTGCCAGCAGCCTACAGGGCGGTCAGCCCCAGCATTTT. As protein: CASSLQGGQPQHF. The full variable domain, rest sourced from reference TRBV28 and TRBJ1-5, is DVKVTQSSRYLVKRTGEKVFLECVQDMDHENMFWYRQDPGLGLRLIYFSYDVKMKEKGDIPEGYSVSREKKERFSLILESASTNQTSMYLCASSLQGGQPQHFGDGTRLSIL.

The chain has TRBV19 and TRBJ1-4; the D is unclear. Trimming removed 1 base from V and 6 bases from J, with 9 bases in between. CDR3 length: 14 residues. Germline CDR1 is LNHDA and CDR2 is SQIVND (reference sequence). The CDR3 sequence is CASSIAQSHEKLFF. The CDR3 region has the DNA TGTGCCAGTAGTATAGCACAGTCCCATGAAAAACTGTTTTTT.